The 11 T cell receptor beta chains reported below all come from one sample, sequenced in a study of blood T cell repertoires in COVID-19. Some clones are missing from TCRdb's copy, which holds only in-frame ones; the method was immunoSEQ multiplex PCR. The sample lists about 60,000 clones; approximately 90% were seen once. Sequenced sample: peripheral blood. These receptors all come from a human donor with active COVID-19. The donor label of this sample is uncertain.

The chain carries TRBV23-1 and TRBJ1-3; the match to TRBD1 covers 7 bases. TRBV23-1 is treated as an ORF (open reading frame) with a function not yet certain. The V and J ends lost 0 bases and 0 bases, in that order; junction bases with no gene match: 5. The CDR3 is 17 residues long. Here the CDR3 reads CASSQSGRGSSGNTIYF. DNA for the CDR3: TGCGCCAGCAGTCAATCCGGCAGGGGGAGCTCTGGAAACACCATATATTTT.

The chain recombines TRBV7-8 with TRBJ1-1, with 12 positions matching TRBD1. V shed 6 bases, J shed 0 bases, and the junction held 5 bases outside the gene matches. The CDR3 length is 16 residues. Germline assignment: CDR1 SGHVS and CDR2 FQNEAQ. DNA of the CDR3: TGTGCCAGCAGGCGGGACAGGGGGCGGATGAACACTGAAGCTTTCTTT. Protein product: CASRRDRGRMNTEAFF.

This chain connects TRBV2 to TRBJ2-7; 10 nucleotides agree with TRBD1. The V gene end was trimmed by 8 bases and the J gene end by 4 bases; junction bases not matched to a gene: 8. The CDR3 is made up of 14 amino acids. Germline lookup yields CDR1 SNHLY and CDR2 FYNNEI. The CDR3 nucleotides are TGTGCCAGCTTATCCGGGACAGGGGTTTACGAGCAGTACTTC. It is translated as CASLSGTGVYEQYF.

The rearrangement links TRBV5-5 to TRBJ2-7; 7 nucleotides line up with TRBD1. The CDR3 runs to 15 residues. Unmatched junction bases numbered 14, after V lost 2 bases and J lost 9 bases. Germline loops: CDR1 SGHKS, CDR2 YYEKEE (reference sequence). The CDR3 DNA sequence: TGTGCCAGCAGCTTAAGAGGACAGGATCTACGGGGGCAGTACTTC. Its protein product is CASSLRGQDLRGQYF.

The CDR3 is CASSSTGGLSGNTIYF. CDR3 DNA sequence: TGTGCCAGCAGCTCAACAGGGGGACTTTCTGGAAACACCATATATTTT. The chain links TRBV5-4 to TRBJ1-3; the match to TRBD1 covers 8 bases. After removal of 3 bases from V and 1 base from J, the junction contained 6 bases not matched to a gene. The CDR3 extends over 16 amino acids. From germline, CDR1 is SGHNT and CDR2 YYREEE (reference sequence).

V gene TRBV5-4 combines with J gene TRBJ1-6; the match to TRBD1 covers 8 bases. V dropped 3 bases and J dropped 0; count of bases not matched to a gene: 8. The V gene's germline CDR1 is SGHNT and CDR2 YYREEE (reference sequence). CDR3 length: 18 amino acids. The CDR3 protein is CASSSRQGQSSYNSPLHF. The CDR3 DNA reads TGTGCCAGCAGCTCGAGACAGGGGCAAAGCTCCTATAATTCACCCCTCCACTTT.

CDR3 nucleotide sequence: TGTGCCAGCAGTTACACCAGGGCTGGAGATACGCAGTATTTT. Its protein product is CASSYTRAGDTQYF. The chain employs TRBV6-6 and TRBJ2-3, with a possible D match to TRBD1 (5 bases). Trimming removed 2 bases at V and 5 bases at J, with 11 bases between. This CDR3 is built from 14 residues. Germline CDR1 MNHNY, CDR2 SVGAGI (reference sequence).

The chain links TRBV6-1 to TRBJ1-6; the D gene is possibly TRBD1 (6 bases). V was clipped by 2 bases and J by 5 bases, with 10 bases between them. This CDR3 is built from 15 residues. The V gene's germline CDR1 is MNHNS and CDR2 SASEGT. CDR3 coding DNA: TGTGCCAGCAGTGAACGGGCAGGGGATAATTCACCCCTCCACTTT. It is translated as CASSERAGDNSPLHF.

This rearrangement joins TRBV27 to TRBJ1-2; possibly TRBD1 for D (6 bases). Germline assignment: CDR1 MNHEY and CDR2 SMNVEV (reference sequence). The CDR3 sequence is 15 residues long. V lost 5 bases to trimming and J lost 4 bases, with 17 bases between them. CDR3 amino acids: CASSTYAEDSYGYTF. CDR3 bases: TGTGCCAGCAGTACCTACGCCGAGGACAGCTATGGCTACACCTTC.

The chain is built from TRBV5-6 and TRBJ2-2; 11 nucleotides align to TRBD2. CDR1 is SGHDT, CDR2 YYEEEE, per germline. Trimming removed 4 bases from V and 4 bases from J; junction bases left unmatched: 6. The CDR3 sequence is 16 residues long. The CDR3 spells CASSQTSGSGTGELFF. The CDR3 DNA reads as TGTGCCAGCAGCCAAACTAGCGGGAGTGGCACCGGGGAGCTGTTTTTT.

V and J are TRBV28 and TRBJ2-5; unclear D gene. The CDR3 contains 15 residues. The V and J ends lost 6 bases and 7 bases respectively, with 21 bases between them. From germline, CDR1 is MDHEN and CDR2 SYDVKM. CDR3 nucleotides: TGTGCCAGCAGCGGCTCAGAAAACCGACTTGGGACCCAGTACTTC. Translation: CASSGSENRLGTQYF.